The 25 T cell receptor beta chains presented below share a single source sample, sequenced in a study of T cell responses to AZD1222 COVID-19 vaccine. Libraries were prepared by immunoSEQ multiplex PCR; TCRdb keeps only in-frame clonotypes and omits some of them. Among about 140,000 clones listed, around 90% were seen once. The source was peripheral blood, collected on day 0 of AZD1222 vaccination. Receptors were obtained from an adult in good health.

The chain employs TRBV29-1 and TRBJ2-1; no reliable D call. V lost 5 bases and J lost 4, with 3 bases in between. The CDR3 has 10 residues. Germline CDR1 and CDR2: SQVTM and ANQGSEA. The CDR3 DNA follows: TGCAGCGTTTGGTACAATGAGCAGTTCTTC. Its protein is CSVWYNEQFF.

The chain combines TRBV30 with TRBJ1-3; D call uncertain. V was pared by 5 bases and J by 1 base, with 3 bases between. The germline gives CDR1 GTSNPN, CDR2 SVGIG (reference sequence). The length of the CDR3 is 11 residues. The CDR3 region is CAWESGNTIYF. The DNA for the CDR3 is TGTGCCTGGGAATCTGGAAACACCATATATTTT. Filled out from reference TRBV30 and TRBJ1-3, the complete variable domain reads SQTIHQWPATLVQPVGSPLSLECTVEGTSNPNLYWYRQAAGRGLQLLFYSVGIGQISSEVPQNLSASRPQDRQFILSSKKLLLSDSGFYLCAWESGNTIYFGEGSWLTVV.

V gene TRBV28 combines with J gene TRBJ1-1; TRBD1 is a possible D gene (5 bases). The length of the CDR3 is 19 residues. The germline CDR1 and CDR2 sequences are MDHEN and SYDVKM. Trimming cost V 2 bases and J 1 base, with 23 bases left between them. This chain's CDR3 is CASSLTSLPGALKNTEAFF. For the CDR3, the DNA is TGTGCCAGCAGTTTAACATCCCTTCCCGGGGCATTGAAGAACACTGAAGCTTTCTTT.

This chain links TRBV7-9 with TRBJ2-7, with D unresolved. CDR3 length equals 18 residues. Trimming pared 0 bases from V and 3 bases from J, leaving 21 bases between. CDR1 and CDR2 (germline): SEHNR, FQNEAQ (reference sequence). Here the CDR3 DNA reads TGTGCCAGCAGCTTAGCGAACTTCGGGCTAGATGACTTCTACGAGCAGTACTTC. This encodes CASSLANFGLDDFYEQYF.

This chain links TRBV5-8 with TRBJ2-5, with D uncertain. This CDR3 is 10 amino acids long. V was pared by 5 bases and J by 4 bases, with 3 bases between. Germline V gene lookup returns CDR1 SGHTS and CDR2 YDEGEE. CDR3: CASRRETQYF. CDR3 nucleotide sequence: TGTGCCAGCAGAAGAGAGACCCAGTACTTC. Full variable domain (missing parts from reference TRBV5-8 and TRBJ2-5): EAGVTQSPTHLIKTRGQQATLRCSPISGHTSVYWYQQALGLGLQFLLWYDEGEERNRGNFPPRFSGRQFPNYSSELNVNALELEDSALYLCASRRETQYFGPGTRLLVL.

This chain connects TRBV28 to TRBJ1-6, with 8 bases matching TRBD1. This CDR3 comprises 14 residues. Trimming removed 7 bases from V and 9 bases from J; junction bases left unmatched: 8. CDR1 and CDR2 from the germline V gene are MDHEN and SYDVKM. CDR3 nucleotides: TGTGCCAGCATCAGGGGGCAGAACCGTTCACCCCTCCACTTT. This encodes CASIRGQNRSPLHF.

This chain connects TRBV6-2 or TRBV6-3 to TRBJ2-1; 7 bases agree with TRBD2. The trim removed 0 bases at V and 5 bases at J, leaving 10 bases unmatched. The length of the CDR3 is 17 residues. Germline CDR1 reads MNHEY; CDR2 reads SVGEGT. CDR3 bases: TGTGCCAGCAGTTACTCGAAGTACGGGCTAGCGGACAATGAGCAGTTCTTC. Its protein product is CASSYSKYGLADNEQFF.

The chain is built from TRBV10-3 and TRBJ1-2; the D is unclear. The CDR3 totals 14 residues. Trimming cost V 4 bases and J 5 bases, with 14 bases left between them. Germline V gives CDR1 ENHRY, CDR2 SYGVKD. The CDR3 loop reads CAISVAGNDYGYTF. In nucleotides, the CDR3 is TGTGCCATCAGTGTGGCCGGTAACGATTATGGCTACACCTTC.

The V call is TRBV18, the J call TRBJ1-5; no clear D. The CDR3 loop spans 13 amino acids. V dropped 2 bases and J dropped 4 bases, with 6 bases sitting between them. The germline V gene has CDR1 KGHSH and CDR2 LQKENI. CDR3 sequence reads: CASSPSQNQPQHF. Here the CDR3 DNA reads TGTGCCAGCTCACCATCCCAAAATCAGCCCCAGCATTTT.

V and J are TRBV6-2 or TRBV6-3 and TRBJ2-5; D unclear. This CDR3 region has 14 residues. Germline V gives CDR1 MNHEY, CDR2 SVGEGT. V dropped 0 bases and J dropped 0 bases, with 5 bases sitting between them. The CDR3, as DNA: TGTGCCAGCAGTTACTCAGGCAACCAAGAGACCCAGTACTTC. As protein: CASSYSGNQETQYF.

The genes are TRBV19 and TRBJ1-5; D is unclear. The CDR3 extends over 13 amino acids. V was trimmed by 3 bases and J by 7 bases, leaving 10 bases between them. Germline CDR1 is LNHDA and CDR2 is SQIVND (reference sequence). CDR3 bases: TGTGCCAGTAGTATCGGGATCGGACAGCCCCAGCATTTT. Its translation is CASSIGIGQPQHF.

The genes are TRBV9 and TRBJ2-5; 10 positions agree with TRBD2. This CDR3 contains 16 residues. J lost 1 base, V lost 0 bases, and 3 bases had no gene match. Germline values: CDR1 SGDLS, CDR2 YYNGEE. The CDR3 DNA reads TGTGCCAGCAGCGTAGCGCCTAGCGGGGGCCAAGAGACCCAGTACTTC. Protein product: CASSVAPSGGQETQYF.

J is TRBJ2-2 and V is TRBV6-2 or TRBV6-3, with TRBD1 as a possible D gene (5 bases). The CDR3 totals 14 residues. Per the germline V gene, CDR1 is MNHEY and CDR2 is SVGEGT. Trimming left V 5 bases short and J 3 bases short, with 10 bases between. The CDR3 region is CASSPGWDTGELFF. CDR3 coding DNA: TGTGCCAGCAGTCCAGGGTGGGACACCGGGGAGCTGTTTTTT.

The chain links TRBV6-5 to TRBJ1-3, with D unclear. The CDR3 is 14 residues long. Between the trimmed V and J ends, which lost 5 bases and 0 bases, there was a span of 8 bases. Germline V gene data show CDR1 as MNHEY and CDR2 as SVGAGI. CDR3 nucleotide sequence: TGTGCCAGCAGTCCTAAAAGCTCTGGAAACACCATATATTTT. This translates into CASSPKSSGNTIYF.

The V call is TRBV27, the J call TRBJ1-1, with no clear D. This CDR3 comprises 12 residues. CDR1 and CDR2 (germline): MNHEY, SMNVEV (reference sequence). V dropped 6 bases and J dropped 5 bases, with 10 bases sitting between them. The CDR3 nucleotides are TGTGCCAGCAGGGCCGGTAGTACTGAAGCTTTCTTT. As protein: CASRAGSTEAFF.

The V gene is TRBV10-3, the J gene TRBJ2-5; maybe TRBD2 (5 bases). The CDR3 has 11 residues. V dropped 10 bases and J dropped 4 bases, with 10 bases sitting between them. Germline-derived CDR1 and CDR2 are ENHRY and SYGVKD. CDR3 DNA: TGTGCCACCGGGGAGCGAGAGACCCAGTACTTC. Translated, it gives CATGERETQYF.

Of note for this clone: Distinct nucleotide sequences in the sample also encode this CDR3. The chain uses TRBV29-1 and TRBJ2-1; D is perhaps TRBD1 or TRBD2 (6 bases each). The germline V and J ends were trimmed by 7 bases and 8 bases, with 15 bases remaining between them. Germline lookup yields CDR1 SQVTM and CDR2 ANQGSEA. CDR3 length equals 12 residues. The CDR3 here is CSGGNRGHEQFF. CDR3 DNA: TGCAGCGGAGGGAACCGGGGGCATGAGCAGTTCTTC.

The rearrangement joins TRBV11-3 to TRBJ2-1; the match to TRBD2 covers 9 bases. This CDR3 is 16 amino acids long. V lost 2 bases and J lost 9; bases outside the gene matches: 11. The germline gives CDR1 SGHNT, CDR2 YENEEA. In DNA, the CDR3 is TGTGCCAGCAGCTTAATTCGCGGGAGGGTAGACACTGAGCAGTTCTTC. This encodes CASSLIRGRVDTEQFF.

The V call is TRBV28, the J call TRBJ2-7; TRBD1 might be the D (6 bases). The CDR3 covers 15 residues. Between the trimmed V and J ends, which lost 6 bases and 4 bases, there was a span of 19 bases. CDR1 and CDR2 from the germline V gene are MDHEN and SYDVKM. The CDR3 nucleotides are TGTGCCAGCAGCCTCAACTCAGGGGTTCTTTACGAGCAGTACTTC. This encodes CASSLNSGVLYEQYF. The complete variable domain, with remaining parts taken from reference TRBV28 and TRBJ2-7, reads DVKVTQSSRYLVKRTGEKVFLECVQDMDHENMFWYRQDPGLGLRLIYFSYDVKMKEKGDIPEGYSVSREKKERFSLILESASTNQTSMYLCASSLNSGVLYEQYFGPGTRLTVT.

V and J are TRBV28 and TRBJ1-4; 10 nucleotides agree with TRBD1. The V and J ends lost 4 bases and 8 bases, in that order; junction bases with no gene match: 7. Germline V gene data show CDR1 as MDHEN and CDR2 as SYDVKM. CDR3 length: 15 amino acids. The CDR3 bases are TGTGCCAGCAGTTCCGACAGGGGGCTTAACGAAAAACTGTTTTTT. It translates to CASSSDRGLNEKLFF.

V and J are TRBV5-1 and TRBJ2-5; D may be TRBD2 (6 bases). Germline V CDR1 and CDR2: SGHRS, YFSETQ. Trimming cost V 4 bases and J 5 bases, with 15 bases left between them. CDR3 length: 14 amino acids. The CDR3 here is CASSGGGGKETQYF. CDR3 nucleotide sequence: TGCGCCAGCAGCGGAGGCGGCGGGAAGGAGACCCAGTACTTC.

This chain connects TRBV2 to TRBJ1-1; D may be TRBD1 (5 bases). This CDR3 region has 12 residues. CDR1 and CDR2 from the germline V gene are SNHLY and FYNNEI. Trimming removed 9 bases from V and 4 bases from J, with 12 bases in between. In nucleotides, the CDR3 is TGTGCCAGTGTCTGGGGCGGCACTGAAGCTTTCTTT. This translates into CASVWGGTEAFF. Full variable domain (missing parts from reference TRBV2 and TRBJ1-1): EPEVTQTPSHQVTQMGQEVILRCVPISNHLYFYWYRQILGQKVEFLVSFYNNEISEKSEIFDDQFSVERPDGSNFTLKIRSTKLEDSAMYFCASVWGGTEAFFGQGTRLTVV.

The chain employs TRBV21-1 and TRBJ1-3. TRBV21-1 is a listed pseudogene. There are 14 residues in the CDR3. In DNA, the CDR3 is TGTGCCAGCAGCTCACGGCTCTCTGGAAACACCATATATTTT. Translating gives CASSSRLSGNTIYF.

The chain couples TRBV7-2 to TRBJ1-1, with 7 positions matching TRBD1. The V gene's germline CDR1 is SGHTA and CDR2 FQGNSA. With 1 base clipped from V and 2 bases from J, the junction kept 13 bases outside the gene matches. The CDR3 has 18 residues. The CDR3 bases are TGTGCCAGCAGCTTAGTAGCCCCGTGGGGACAGACAAACACTGAAGCTTTCTTT. Translating gives CASSLVAPWGQTNTEAFF.

This chain joins TRBV11-3 and TRBJ2-1; TRBD1 agrees at 12 bases. This CDR3 spans 16 amino acids. J lost 8 bases, V lost 4 bases, and 9 bases had no gene match. Germline V gene lookup returns CDR1 SGHNT and CDR2 YENEEA. The CDR3 nucleotides read TGTGCCAGCAGCTGGGCCGGGACAGGGGGCTCTTATGAGCAGTTCTTC. This encodes CASSWAGTGGSYEQFF.